A single sample is the source of the 13 T cell receptor beta chains below, sequenced in a study of cytomegalovirus exposure and HLA in healthy donors. It was with 60 Vbeta and 13 Jbeta primers that the PCR ran. Clones were sequenced by immunoSEQ multiplex PCR, and TCRdb holds only the in-frame ones, with some missing. The table records 100,000 or so clones, less than 80% of them present only once. Sequencing input: PBMCs. Every receptor here comes from a man in his forties or fifties in good health and CMV-seronegative.

The chain joins TRBV12-5 to TRBJ2-3, with 9 bases identical to TRBD2. This CDR3 comprises 21 residues. Germline V CDR1 and CDR2: LGHNT, FRNRAP. The V gene end was trimmed by 1 base and the J gene end by 0 bases; junction bases not matched to a gene: 17. The CDR3 bases are TGTGCTAGTGGTTTGGGACGTTTGGTAGCGGGGGCCCACATTAGCACAGATACGCAGTATTTT. Protein: CASGLGRLVAGAHISTDTQYF.

A few counts support this clone. The V gene is TRBV6-5, the J gene TRBJ2-7; perhaps TRBD1 as D (6 bases). Trimming took 7 bases from V and 0 from J, leaving 13 bases between them. Germline assignment: CDR1 MNHEY and CDR2 SVGAGI. CDR3 length equals 14 residues. CDR3 sequence: CASIPGHTSYEQYV. The CDR3 coding sequence is TGTGCCAGCATCCCGGGACATACCTCCTACGAGCAGTACGTC.

This clone showed up just a few times. V is TRBV11-3 and J is TRBJ1-1; no clear D. The CDR3 has 16 amino acids. The V gene lost 0 bases and the J gene lost 1 base, with 12 bases spanning the gap. Germline V gene lookup returns CDR1 SGHNT and CDR2 YENEEA. The CDR3 loop reads CASSLDGRRGNTEAFF. CDR3 nucleotide sequence: TGTGCCAGCAGCTTAGATGGTCGACGGGGGAACACTGAAGCTTTCTTT.

V usage is TRBV28 and J usage is TRBJ1-5, with 8 bases identical to TRBD1. This CDR3 region has 14 residues. Germline loops: CDR1 MDHEN, CDR2 SYDVKM. Germline trimming cut 11 bases from V and 1 base from J; bases unmatched to any gene: 7. The CDR3 coding sequence is TGTGCCGACAGGGGAAGCGGCAGCAATCAGCCCCAGCATTTT. Protein: CADRGSGSNQPQHF.

This clone has a single count. V and J are TRBV27 and TRBJ1-2; 9 bases agree with TRBD1. The CDR3 length is 16 residues. Looked up from germline, CDR1 is MNHEY and CDR2 is SMNVEV (reference sequence). With 0 bases clipped from V and 4 bases from J, the junction kept 6 bases outside the gene matches. The CDR3 nucleotides are TGTGCCAGCAGTTTATCTGTCGGGACAGGGACCTATGGCTACACCTTC. This codes for CASSLSVGTGTYGYTF.

This chain links TRBV9 with TRBJ2-2, with 7 bases fitting TRBD1. The CDR3 spans 18 residues. Per germline, CDR1 SGDLS and CDR2 YYNGEE. V shed 0 bases and J 0 bases; nucleotides not matched to a gene: 8. The CDR3 region has the DNA TGTGCCAGCAGCGTAGGGGGTGCTAGGGGGCCGAACACCGGGGAGCTGTTTTTT. Translated: CASSVGGARGPNTGELFF.

The chain links TRBV7-2 to TRBJ1-2; unclear D gene. The CDR3 contains 14 residues. CDR1 is SGHTA and CDR2 is FQGNSA in the germline V gene. Deletions cut 5 bases from V and 1 base from J, with 11 bases between. DNA for the CDR3: TGTGCCAGCAGCCCGGGTTCACTTAACTATGGCTACACCTTC. Protein product: CASSPGSLNYGYTF.

This chain uses TRBV5-1 with TRBJ2-2; D possibly corresponds to TRBD1 (6 bases). CDR3 length equals 17 residues. Germline assignment: CDR1 SGHRS and CDR2 YFSETQ. Trimming took 1 base from V and 2 from J, leaving 15 bases between them. CDR3 residues: CASSLSGRGGNTGELFF. CDR3 in DNA: TGCGCCAGCAGCTTGTCGGGTCGAGGGGGTAACACCGGGGAGCTGTTTTTT.

The CDR3 is CASSETGGQEAFF. The CDR3 DNA is TGTGCCAGCAGTGAAACGGGAGGGCAAGAAGCTTTCTTT. The chain links TRBV2 to TRBJ1-1, with no clear D. V lost 2 bases and J 8 bases, leaving 12 bases between the germline ends. Germline CDR1 reads SNHLY; CDR2 reads FYNNEI. This CDR3 contains 13 residues.

This sequence joins TRBV30 and TRBJ2-7; perhaps TRBD2 as D (5 bases). The germline V gene has CDR1 GTSNPN and CDR2 SVGIG (reference sequence). V was clipped by 0 bases and J by 13 bases, with 25 bases between them. The CDR3 covers 15 residues. For the CDR3, the DNA is TGTGCCTGGAGTGTAGGGATTGCGGGCCCCGCCGGGCATTACTTC. It is translated as CAWSVGIAGPAGHYF.

This sequence joins TRBV5-1 and TRBJ2-7; TRBD2 matches 8 bases. V trimming: 5 bases; J trimming: 1 base; junction bases outside the gene matches: 8. CDR1 is SGHRS, CDR2 YFSETQ, per germline. The length of the CDR3 is 15 residues. The CDR3, as DNA: TGCGCCAGCAGAAGTGGCGGGGGGATTTCCTACGAGCAGTACTTC. Encoded protein: CASRSGGGISYEQYF.

There are a few counts of this clone. V is TRBV11-2 and J is TRBJ2-3; 10 positions match TRBD1. CDR1 and CDR2 (germline): SGHAT, FQNNGV. The CDR3 loop spans 16 amino acids. V shed 1 base and J 2 bases; nucleotides not matched to a gene: 3. CDR3 sequence reads: CASSLGTGGHTDTQYF. CDR3 in DNA: TGTGCCAGCAGCTTAGGGACAGGGGGTCACACAGATACGCAGTATTTT.

This clone is a singleton in its sample. The chain employs TRBV7-6 and TRBJ2-2; 9 bases agree with TRBD1. The J segment lost 1 base and the V segment lost 2 bases, leaving 5 bases of the junction unmatched. From germline, CDR1 is SGHVS and CDR2 FNYEAQ. CDR3 length: 17 amino acids. The CDR3 DNA follows: TGTGCCAGCAGCTTACAACAGGGGGCCGGGAACACCGGGGAGCTGTTTTTT. This codes for CASSLQQGAGNTGELFF. The full variable domain, its missing parts supplied by reference TRBV7-6 and TRBJ2-2, is GAGVSQSPRYKVTKRGQDVALRCDPISGHVSLYWYRQALGQGPEFLTYFNYEAQQDKSGLPNDRFSAERPEGSISTLTIQRTEQRDSAMYRCASSLQQGAGNTGELFFGEGSRLTVL.